Presented here are 25 T cell receptor beta chains from one specimen sequenced in a study of CD8 T cells in Susac syndrome. Reverse transcription of roughly 0.5 to 1 ug RNA was carried out with random hexamers. TCRdb re-called the immunoSEQ multiplex PCR reads through MiXCR, storing one row per CDR3 protein. The sample yields more than 95,000 distinct CDR3 sequences, roughly 93% seen once. Sequenced sample: CD8+ T cells from PBMCs. All receptors come from a human donor with multiple sclerosis.

V usage is TRBV7-9 and J usage is TRBJ1-2; 12 bases line up with TRBD1. The germline V gene has CDR1 SEHNR and CDR2 FQNEAQ (reference sequence). The CDR3 has 16 residues. The ends lost 4 bases at V and 3 bases at J; junction bases unmatched: 6. The CDR3 sequence is CASSSGDRGRDYGYTF. The DNA of the CDR3 is TGTGCCAGCAGCTCGGGGGACAGGGGGCGCGACTATGGCTACACCTTC.

The chain employs TRBV4-1 and TRBJ2-2; 8 bases match TRBD1. V gave up 0 bases and J gave up 7 bases; unmatched junction bases: 7. The CDR3 loop spans 16 amino acids. In germline, CDR1 is MGHRA, CDR2 YSYEKL. In DNA, the CDR3 is TGCGCCAGCAGCCAAGAGGGCCAGGGGGCAATCGGGGAGCTGTTTTTT. Amino acids: CASSQEGQGAIGELFF.

V gene TRBV9 combines with J gene TRBJ2-1; 7 positions match TRBD2. The CDR3 totals 15 residues. CDR1 is SGDLS and CDR2 is YYNGEE in the germline V gene. After removal of 0 bases from V and 8 bases from J, the junction contained 8 bases not matched to a gene. The DNA of the CDR3 is TGTGCCAGCAGCGTAGTTCCTAGCGGAGGGGATGAGCAGTTCTTC. Translated, it gives CASSVVPSGGDEQFF.

This chain connects TRBV7-2 to TRBJ1-2, with D tentatively TRBD1 (6 bases). CDR1 is SGHTA and CDR2 is FQGNSA in the germline V gene. Trimming shortened V by 3 bases and J by 6 bases, and 20 bases separated the two germline ends. The CDR3 is made up of 16 amino acids. CDR3 loop: CASSFSPSGVDDGYTF. The CDR3 DNA follows: TGTGCCAGCAGCTTTTCCCCCTCAGGGGTTGATGATGGCTACACCTTC.

Only one count was recorded for this clonotype. V gene TRBV14 combines with J gene TRBJ2-1; 9 bases are shared with TRBD2. Germline CDR1 SGHDN, CDR2 FVKESK. Trimming cost V 5 bases and J 5 bases; bases outside gene matches: 10. The CDR3 consists of 16 residues. As DNA, the CDR3 is TGTGCCAGCAGCAAGAGTAGCGGGAGCAGAGACAATGAGCAGTTCTTC. Protein product: CASSKSSGSRDNEQFF. The full variable domain, rest sourced from reference TRBV14 and TRBJ2-1, is EAGVTQFPSHSVIEKGQTVTLRCDPISGHDNLYWYRRVMGKEIKFLLHFVKESKQDESGMPNNRFLAERTGGTYSTLKVQPAELEDSGVYFCASSKSSGSRDNEQFFGPGTRLTVL.

CDR3 region: CASSSEGGAAAYEQYF. The CDR3 region has the DNA TGTGCCAGCAGCTCAGAGGGGGGGGCGGCCGCCTACGAGCAGTACTTC. The rearrangement uses TRBV7-9 and TRBJ2-7, with D maybe TRBD2 (7 bases). V was pared by 4 bases and J by 2 bases, with 18 bases between. The CDR3 has 16 residues. The germline V gene has CDR1 SEHNR and CDR2 FQNEAQ (reference sequence). The variable domain in full, with the rest retrieved from reference TRBV7-9 and TRBJ2-7, is DTGVSQNPRHKITKRGQNVTFRCDPISEHNRLYWYRQTLGQGPEFLTYFQNEAQLEKSRLLSDRFSAERPKGSFSTLEIQRTEQGDSAMYLCASSSEGGAAAYEQYFGPGTRLTVT.

This chain connects TRBV27 to TRBJ1-4, with a possible D match to TRBD1 (5 bases). Deletions cut 6 bases from V and 7 bases from J, with 15 bases between. Germline CDR1 and CDR2: MNHEY and SMNVEV (reference sequence). The CDR3 extends over 14 amino acids. The CDR3 protein is CASSVTGRTEKLFF. DNA for the CDR3: TGTGCCAGCAGCGTCACAGGACGGACTGAAAAACTGTTTTTT.

The rearrangement uses TRBV6-5 and TRBJ2-3; D is unclear. CDR1 is MNHEY and CDR2 is SVGAGI in the germline V gene. CDR3 size: 14 residues. V was shortened by 2 bases and J by 3 bases, with 9 bases between the two germline ends. CDR3 region: CASSYGLETDTQYF. The CDR3 nucleotides read TGTGCCAGCAGTTACGGGTTAGAAACAGATACGCAGTATTTT.

The chain has TRBV30 and TRBJ2-7, with a tentative D call TRBD1 (5 bases). CDR3 length equals 11 residues. The germline V gene has CDR1 GTSNPN and CDR2 SVGIG (reference sequence). The ends were cut back, 5 bases at V and 3 bases at J, with 8 bases in the middle. The CDR3 DNA follows: TGTGCCTGGGGAGACAGCTACGAGCAGTACTTC. This gives the protein CAWGDSYEQYF. The variable domain in full, completed from reference TRBV30 and TRBJ2-7, reads SQTIHQWPATLVQPVGSPLSLECTVEGTSNPNLYWYRQAAGRGLQLLFYSVGIGQISSEVPQNLSASRPQDRQFILSSKKLLLSDSGFYLCAWGDSYEQYFGPGTRLTVT.

The chain uses TRBV7-3 and TRBJ2-7, with D perhaps TRBD1 (6 bases). The CDR3 covers 15 residues. Germline loops: CDR1 SGHTA, CDR2 FQGTGA. V was shortened by 7 bases and J by 2 bases, with 18 bases between the two germline ends. The CDR3 region is CASNYPHRETYEQYV. DNA of the CDR3: TGTGCCAGCAACTACCCCCACAGGGAGACCTACGAGCAGTACGTC.

This clonotype was counted between two and nine times. V is TRBV5-6 and J is TRBJ1-4; weak D call: TRBD1 (5 bases). The V end was cut by 4 bases, the J end by 11 bases, with 18 bases between. The CDR3 spans 14 residues. The germline gives CDR1 SGHDT, CDR2 YYEEEE. The DNA for the CDR3 is TGTGCCAGCAGCCTGGGACCAGGAGGTGGGAAACTGTTTTTT. Residues: CASSLGPGGGKLFF. Drawing the rest from reference TRBV5-6 and TRBJ1-4, the complete variable domain is DAGVTQSPTHLIKTRGQQVTLRCSPKSGHDTVSWYQQALGQGPQFIFQYYEEEERQRGNFPDRFSGHQFPNYSSELNVNALLLGDSALYLCASSLGPGGGKLFFGSGTQLSVL.

This chain links TRBV4-2 with TRBJ2-3, with TRBD2 matching over 8 bases. The CDR3 extends over 17 amino acids. V lost 7 bases, J lost 5 bases, and 17 bases stayed unmatched. CDR1 LGHNA and CDR2 YNFKEQ come from the germline V gene. Here the CDR3 reads CASKTDPGLGGIDTQYF. CDR3 nucleotide sequence: TGTGCCAGCAAGACGGACCCGGGACTAGGCGGGATAGATACGCAGTATTTT.

The rearrangement uses TRBV13 and TRBJ2-7, with D maybe TRBD1 (6 bases). Trimming removed 4 bases at V and 0 bases at J, with 10 bases between. This CDR3 comprises 14 residues. Germline V gene data show CDR1 as PRHDT and CDR2 as FYEKMQ (reference sequence). The CDR3, as DNA: TGTGCCAGCAGCTCTCGACAGGTCTCCTACGAGCAGTACGTC. This encodes CASSSRQVSYEQYV.

This clonotype has only a few counts. The gene calls are TRBV12-3 or TRBV12-4 and TRBJ2-1, with TRBD2 matching 9 bases. The V gene end was trimmed by 8 bases and the J gene end by 9 bases; junction bases not matched to a gene: 8. This CDR3 is built from 13 residues. The DNA of the CDR3 is TGTGCCAGCTTGGCGGGGGGGCTAGGTGAGCAGTTCTTC. It codes for CASLAGGLGEQFF.

The chain links TRBV7-9 to TRBJ2-3, with D tentatively TRBD1 (6 bases). With 5 bases removed from V and 8 bases from J, the gap between germline ends came to 17 bases. CDR1 SEHNR and CDR2 FQNEAQ come from the germline V gene (reference sequence). This CDR3 is built from 14 residues. CDR3 sequence: CASSPRDRGGTQYF. The CDR3 region has the DNA TGTGCCAGCAGCCCCCGGGACCGAGGGGGTACGCAGTATTTT.

V and J are TRBV28 and TRBJ1-2; D unresolved. Germline V CDR1 and CDR2: MDHEN, SYDVKM. Trimming took 3 bases from V and 0 from J, leaving 14 bases between them. CDR3 size: 16 residues. CDR3 residues: CASSFPRTSANYGYTF. As DNA, the CDR3 is TGTGCCAGCAGTTTCCCAAGGACGTCAGCTAACTATGGCTACACCTTC.

This clonotype occurred once. V usage is TRBV2 and J usage is TRBJ2-7, with D hard to call. V shed 6 bases and J shed 0 bases, with 12 bases lying between them. CDR1 is SNHLY, CDR2 FYNNEI, per germline. The CDR3 is 14 residues long. The CDR3 loop is CASSAIGFSYEQYV. CDR3 bases: TGTGCCAGCAGCGCAATTGGATTCTCCTACGAGCAGTACGTC.

The gene calls are TRBV6-1 and TRBJ2-7, with D hard to call. The CDR3 is 12 residues long. The V and J ends lost 6 bases and 2 bases respectively, with 8 bases between them. CDR1 and CDR2 (germline): MNHNS, SASEGT. CDR3 in amino acids: CASRYGAYEQYF. The CDR3, as DNA: TGTGCCAGCAGGTACGGTGCCTACGAGCAGTACTTC.

The count of this clonotype is one. The CDR3 DNA is TGTGCCAGCAGTCCGGGACAGAGACTTTACGAGCAGTACTTC. Translated: CASSPGQRLYEQYF. The chain links TRBV28 to TRBJ2-7, with 7 bases identical to TRBD1. V trimming: 5 bases; J trimming: 4 bases; junction bases outside the gene matches: 8. Germline V lookup: CDR1 MDHEN, CDR2 SYDVKM. CDR3 length: 14 amino acids.

The genes are TRBV27 and TRBJ1-2, with unresolved D. From germline, CDR1 is MNHEY and CDR2 SMNVEV (reference sequence). Trimming took off 0 bases at V and 5 bases at J, with 13 bases between the two ends. The CDR3 is made up of 15 amino acids. The DNA for the CDR3 is TGTGCCAGCAGTTTATCGAAAGCTCAGTCATATGGCTACACCTTC. It yields the protein CASSLSKAQSYGYTF.

V is TRBV6-6 and J is TRBJ1-1; no clear D gene. The CDR3 totals 13 residues. Deletions cut 6 bases from V and 7 bases from J, with 15 bases between. Per the germline V gene, CDR1 is MNHNY and CDR2 is SVGAGI (reference sequence). The DNA of the CDR3 is TGTGCCAGCAGCCTAAGGGAGAATCTTGAAGCTTTCTTT. It codes for CASSLRENLEAFF.

This rearrangement joins TRBV7-9 to TRBJ2-7, with D unresolved. Trimming took 6 bases from V and 0 from J, leaving 9 bases between them. This CDR3 is 13 amino acids long. Germline-derived CDR1 and CDR2 are SEHNR and FQNEAQ (reference sequence). CDR3 bases: TGTGCCAGCAGAAGCGAAAGCTCCTACGAGCAGTACGTC. Residues: CASRSESSYEQYV.

The chain employs TRBV9 and TRBJ1-6; weak D call: TRBD1 (6 bases). The CDR3 length is 13 residues. Looked up from germline, CDR1 is SGDLS and CDR2 is YYNGEE. Trimming took 5 bases from V and 8 from J, leaving 11 bases between them. In DNA, the CDR3 is TGTGCCAGCAGAGGACAGCTTGATTCACCCCTCCACTTT. The encoded protein is CASRGQLDSPLHF.

The chain recombines TRBV2 with TRBJ2-2; D not resolved. The germline V gene encodes CDR1 SNHLY and CDR2 FYNNEI. Trimming took 3 bases from V and 5 from J, leaving 10 bases between them. The CDR3 consists of 14 residues. The CDR3 is CASSDSPRTGELFF. CDR3 bases: TGTGCCAGCAGTGACAGCCCGAGGACCGGGGAGCTGTTTTTT.

The J gene is TRBJ1-5, the V gene TRBV6-1; possibly TRBD1 for D (6 bases). Germline assignment: CDR1 MNHNS and CDR2 SASEGT. The V gene lost 10 bases and the J gene lost 3 bases, with 16 bases spanning the gap. This CDR3 is 14 amino acids long. The CDR3 spells CANNREGDNQPQHF. CDR3 sequence (DNA): TGTGCCAATAACAGGGAAGGTGACAATCAGCCCCAGCATTTT.